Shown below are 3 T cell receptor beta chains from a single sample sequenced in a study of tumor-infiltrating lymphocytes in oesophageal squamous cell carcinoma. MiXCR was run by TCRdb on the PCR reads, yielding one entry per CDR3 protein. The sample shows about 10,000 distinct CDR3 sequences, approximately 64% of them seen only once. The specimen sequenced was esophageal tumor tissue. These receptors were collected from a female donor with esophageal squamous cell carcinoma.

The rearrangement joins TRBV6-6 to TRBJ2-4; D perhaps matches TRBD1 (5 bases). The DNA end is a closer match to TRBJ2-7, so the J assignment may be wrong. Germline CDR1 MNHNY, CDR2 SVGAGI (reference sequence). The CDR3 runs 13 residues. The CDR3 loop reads CASSRMVGVEQYF. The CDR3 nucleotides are TGTGCCAGCAGTCGAATGGTAGGGGTCGAGCAGTACTTC.

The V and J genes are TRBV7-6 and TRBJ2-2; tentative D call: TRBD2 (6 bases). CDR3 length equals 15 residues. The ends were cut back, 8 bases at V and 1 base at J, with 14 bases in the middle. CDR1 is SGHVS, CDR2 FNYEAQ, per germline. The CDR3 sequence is CASATRRENTGELFF. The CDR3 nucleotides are TGTGCCAGCGCGACTAGGCGGGAGAACACCGGGGAGCTGTTTTTT.

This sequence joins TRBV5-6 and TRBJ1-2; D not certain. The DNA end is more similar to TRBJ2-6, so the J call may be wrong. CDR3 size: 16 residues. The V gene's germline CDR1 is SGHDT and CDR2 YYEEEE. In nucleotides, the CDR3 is TGTGCCAGCAGCCCAGTATCCGGCTCTGGGGCCAACGTCCTGACTTTC. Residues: CASSPVSGSGANVLTF.